This TCR beta chain comes out of a study of molecular identifiers for immune sequencing clone quantification. Across the study: In the replicates, RNA derived from around 20,000 or 100,000 naive CD8 cells was divided into five parts, and four were sequenced.

CDR1 is SEHNR and CDR2 is FQNEAQ in the germline V gene (reference sequence). The V gene end was trimmed by 1 base and the J gene end by 8 bases; junction bases not matched to a gene: 10. The CDR3 runs 16 residues. TCRdb reanalysed the PCR reads using MiXCR and keeps one entry per CDR3 protein. The table has 40,000 to 45,000 distinct CDR3 sequences, approximately 17% seen once. Ten or more counts support this clonotype. Naive CD8 T cells were FACS-sorted by CD8+CD4-CCR7+CD45RA+ markers. The TCR comes from a human donor in good health. Some libraries in this study had Jurkat cell RNA spiked in. The sequenced material came from naive CD8+ T cells from blood, with Jurkat cell RNA spiked in. The subset here: FACS-sorted CD8+CD4-CCR7+CD45RA+ naive T cells. V and J are TRBV7-9 and TRBJ1-4; 7 bases line up with TRBD1. CDR3 residues: CASSLGDTGAHEKLFF. In DNA, the CDR3 is TGTGCCAGCAGCTTAGGGGACACAGGGGCCCACGAAAAACTGTTTTTT.